The 2 T cell receptor beta chains listed next were all sequenced from one sample in a study of Graves' ophthalmopathy and Graves' hyperthyroidism. RNA transcripts yielded amplified TCR beta CDR3 regions. HTBI-primed RT-PCR formed the first round, and a multiplex PCR formed the second. TCRdb re-analysed the multiplex PCR reads in MiXCR, keeping a single row per CDR3 protein. The table has about 480,000 distinct CDR3 sequences, around an eighth seen once. The sequenced sample was blood. The receptors were gathered from a woman in her 30s with Graves' ophthalmopathy.

This clonotype has a count of ten or more. The chain couples TRBV28 to TRBJ1-1; D unclear. CDR1 and CDR2 from the germline V gene are MDHEN and SYDVKM. The CDR3 contains 16 residues. Trimming shortened V by 6 bases and J by 5 bases, and 22 bases separated the two germline ends. The CDR3 coding sequence is TGTGCCAGCAGGTTTAATCCAGGCAGACGGAGTACTGAAGCTTTCTTT. Encoded protein: CASRFNPGRRSTEAFF.

This clonotype was detected only a few times. V gene TRBV18 combines with J gene TRBJ1-2; no definite D call. V was pared by 0 bases and J by 2 bases, with 7 bases between. Germline CDR1 KGHSH, CDR2 LQKENI. The CDR3 consists of 14 residues. The CDR3 nucleotides read TGTGCCAGCTCACCACCGGTAGACAACTATGGCTACACCTTC. Translating gives CASSPPVDNYGYTF.